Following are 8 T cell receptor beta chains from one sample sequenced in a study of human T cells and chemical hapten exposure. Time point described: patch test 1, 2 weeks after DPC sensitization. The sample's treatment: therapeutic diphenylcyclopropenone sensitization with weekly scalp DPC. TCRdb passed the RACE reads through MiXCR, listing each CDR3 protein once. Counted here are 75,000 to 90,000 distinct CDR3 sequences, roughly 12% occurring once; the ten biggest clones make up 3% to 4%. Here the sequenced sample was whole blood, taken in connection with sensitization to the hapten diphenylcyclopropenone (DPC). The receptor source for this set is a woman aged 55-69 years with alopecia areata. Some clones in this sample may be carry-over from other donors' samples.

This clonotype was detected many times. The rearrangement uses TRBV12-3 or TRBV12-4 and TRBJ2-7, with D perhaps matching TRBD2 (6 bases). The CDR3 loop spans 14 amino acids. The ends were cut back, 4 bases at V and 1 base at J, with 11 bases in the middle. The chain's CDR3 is CASSSGGSSYEQYF. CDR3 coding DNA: TGTGCCAGCAGTTCCGGGGGATCATCCTACGAGCAGTACTTC.

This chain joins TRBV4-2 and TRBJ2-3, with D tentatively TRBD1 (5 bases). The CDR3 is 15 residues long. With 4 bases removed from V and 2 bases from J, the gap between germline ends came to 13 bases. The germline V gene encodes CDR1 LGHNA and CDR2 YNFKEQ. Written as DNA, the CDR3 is TGTGCCAGCAGCCCCGAGACAGTATACACAGATACGCAGTATTTT. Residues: CASSPETVYTDTQYF.

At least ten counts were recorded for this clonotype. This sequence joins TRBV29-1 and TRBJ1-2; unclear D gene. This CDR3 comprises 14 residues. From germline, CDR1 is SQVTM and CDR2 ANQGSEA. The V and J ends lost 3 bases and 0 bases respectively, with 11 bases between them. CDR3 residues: CSVDTGSANYGYTF. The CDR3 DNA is TGCAGCGTTGATACGGGCAGTGCTAACTATGGCTACACCTTC.

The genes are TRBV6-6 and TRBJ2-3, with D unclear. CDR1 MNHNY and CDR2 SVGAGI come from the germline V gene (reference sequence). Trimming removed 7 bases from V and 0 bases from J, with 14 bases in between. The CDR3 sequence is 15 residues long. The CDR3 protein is CASIPQEFSTDTQYF. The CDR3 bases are TGTGCCAGCATTCCTCAGGAGTTTAGCACAGATACGCAGTATTTT.

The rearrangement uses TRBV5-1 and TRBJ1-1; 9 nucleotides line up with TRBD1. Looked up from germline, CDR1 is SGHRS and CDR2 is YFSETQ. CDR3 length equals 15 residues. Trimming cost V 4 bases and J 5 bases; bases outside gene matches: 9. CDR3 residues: CASSPGTGYVTEAFF. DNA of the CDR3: TGCGCCAGCAGCCCAGGGACAGGGTATGTTACTGAAGCTTTCTTT.

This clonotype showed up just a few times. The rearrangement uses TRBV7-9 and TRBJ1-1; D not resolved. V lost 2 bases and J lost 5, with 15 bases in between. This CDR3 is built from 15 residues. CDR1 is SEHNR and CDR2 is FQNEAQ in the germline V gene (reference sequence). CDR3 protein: CASSLPTGSRTEAFF. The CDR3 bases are TGTGCCAGCAGCTTACCCACCGGGTCGAGAACTGAAGCTTTCTTT.

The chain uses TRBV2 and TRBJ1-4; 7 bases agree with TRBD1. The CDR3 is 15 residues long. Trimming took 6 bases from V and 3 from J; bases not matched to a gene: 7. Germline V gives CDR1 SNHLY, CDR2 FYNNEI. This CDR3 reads CASSPRGAANEKLFF. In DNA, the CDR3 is TGTGCCAGCAGCCCCAGGGGGGCGGCTAATGAAAAACTGTTTTTT.

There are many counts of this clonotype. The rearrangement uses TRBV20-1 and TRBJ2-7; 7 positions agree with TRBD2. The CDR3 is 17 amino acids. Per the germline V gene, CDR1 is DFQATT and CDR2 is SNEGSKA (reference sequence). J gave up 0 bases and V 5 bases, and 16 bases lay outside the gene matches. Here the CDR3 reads CSADSLPPGTNSYEQYF. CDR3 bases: TGCAGTGCTGACTCTTTACCCCCCGGGACTAACTCCTACGAGCAGTACTTC.